Listed below are T cell receptor beta chains from one sample, sequenced in a study of T-cell reconstitution after alpha-beta-depleted transplantation in children. One entry per CDR3 protein, called by TCRdb with MiXCR from the PCR reads. The sample carries about 1,000,000 distinct CDR3 sequences, about 29% recorded once. Sequences were derived from PBMCs, mostly from graft donor cells, sampled 360 days after TCRalphabeta/CD19-depleted stem cell transplant. These receptor sequences come from a boy less than two years old who had a stem cell transplant for SCID, so the T cells may come from the graft donor. The CDR3 runs from the conserved cysteine through the conserved F or W. The D gene is left open where the match is weak. Expanded clones get a size class; other rows say once, few or many, or leave the size out.

>TRBV27|many|16|TRBJ2-2|TRBD2
CASSSKRGGYTGELFF
TGTGCCAGCAGTAGTAAGCGGGGGGGCTACACCGGGGAGCTGTTTTTT
>TRBV5-5|few|15|TRBJ1-2|-
CASSDKGGMSYGYTF
TGTGCCAGCAGCGATAAGGGGGGAATGTCGTACGGCTACACCTTC
>TRBV29-1|-|13|TRBJ1-5|-
CSVDRRENQPQHF
TGCAGCGTTGACCGCCGGGAAAATCAGCCCCAGCATTTT
>TRBV4-3|-|15|TRBJ1-1|-
CASSQDRFSNTEAFF
TGCGCCAGCAGCCAGGACAGATTCTCGAACACTGAAGCTTTCTTT
>TRBV29-1|-|11|TRBJ2-5|TRBD2
CSAGEGETQYF
TGCAGCGCCGGGGAGGGGGAGACCCAGTACTTC
>TRBV5-1|-|14|TRBJ2-5|TRBD1
CASNLDRDQETQYF
TGCGCCAGCAATTTGGACAGGGACCAAGAGACCCAGTACTTC
>TRBV5-1|-|17|TRBJ2-7|-
CASSPLLGRGVSYEQYF
TGCGCCAGCAGCCCCCTTTTGGGCAGGGGGGTCTCCTACGAGCAGTACTTC
>TRBV12-3/TRBV12-4|few|13|TRBJ2-7|-
CASSPQRVHEQYF
TGTGCCAGCAGCCCGCAGCGGGTGCACGAGCAGTACTTC
>TRBV5-1|-|16|TRBJ2-5|TRBD2
CASSLAGGDRRETQYF
TGCGCCAGCAGCTTGGCCGGGGGGGACCGGCGGGAGACCCAGTACTTC
>TRBV30|few|16|TRBJ2-7|-
CAWSVPSPGMKNEQYF
TGTGCCTGGAGTGTACCATCACCGGGAATGAAAAACGAGCAGTACTTC
>TRBV4-1|-|16|TRBJ2-5|-
CASSQALAGVEGTQYF
TGCGCCAGCAGCCAAGCCCTGGCGGGTGTAGAAGGGACCCAGTACTTC
>TRBV5-1|-|15|TRBJ2-2|-
CASSPTGRSTGELFF
TGCGCCAGCAGCCCTACAGGGAGATCCACCGGGGAGCTGTTTTTT
>TRBV5-1|many|13|TRBJ2-5|-
CASSLVHQETQYF
TGCGCCAGCAGCTTGGTCCACCAAGAGACCCAGTACTTC
>TRBV20-1|few|14|TRBJ2-5|TRBD1
CSATKDRGAETQYF
TGCAGTGCTACCAAGGACAGGGGCGCGGAGACCCAGTACTTC
>TRBV19|few|16|TRBJ1-1|-
CASSIMLTAMNTEAFF
TGTGCCAGTAGCATTATGCTCACAGCGATGAACACTGAAGCTTTCTTT
>TRBV12-3/TRBV12-4|-|14|TRBJ2-7|-
CASSWITGSPEQYF
TGTGCCAGCAGTTGGATAACAGGGTCTCCCGAGCAGTACTTC
>TRBV15|few|15|TRBJ1-6|-
CATSRDRSIRSPLHF
TGTGCCACCAGCAGAGACAGGAGTATTAGGTCACCCCTCCACTTT
>TRBV7-9|many|14|TRBJ2-1|-
CASSHAGSYNEQFF
TGTGCCAGCAGCCATGCGGGATCCTACAATGAGCAGTTCTTC
>TRBV6-5|-|14|TRBJ2-5|-
CASSYSTGASPQYF
TGTGCCAGCAGTTACTCGACGGGGGCCTCACCCCAGTACTTC
>TRBV12-5|-|14|TRBJ2-2|-
CASGSPGNTGELFF
TGTGCTAGTGGTTCGCCAGGGAACACCGGGGAGCTGTTTTTT
>TRBV7-3|-|17|TRBJ2-1|TRBD2
CASSPGGGRQSYNEQFF
TGTGCCAGCAGCCCCGGGGGGGGGCGACAATCCTACAATGAGCAGTTCTTC
>TRBV5-1|many|17|TRBJ2-6|-
CASSSSPGQNGANVLTF
TGCGCCAGCAGCTCTAGCCCCGGACAGAATGGGGCCAACGTCCTGACTTTC
>TRBV12-3/TRBV12-4|-|18|TRBJ2-1|-
CAFSLTVRRAPGNNEQFF
TGTGCCTTCAGTTTAACGGTCCGGCGGGCCCCTGGGAACAATGAGCAGTTCTTC
>TRBV20-1|-|14|TRBJ2-2|TRBD2
CSALTSGNTGELFF
TGCAGTGCCTTGACTAGCGGGAACACCGGGGAGCTGTTTTTT
>TRBV10-3|-|14|TRBJ1-2|TRBD1
CAISGTGDTYGYTF
TGTGCCATCAGCGGGACAGGGGATACATATGGCTACACCTTC
>TRBV7-3|-|14|TRBJ2-3|-
CASSFQGGQDTQYF
TGTGCCAGCAGCTTCCAGGGGGGTCAAGATACGCAGTATTTT
>TRBV4-2|-|15|TRBJ2-7|TRBD1
CASSQEGTDNDEQYF
TGTGCCAGCAGCCAAGAGGGGACAGATAATGACGAGCAGTACTTC
>TRBV5-1|-|15|TRBJ2-1|-
CASSPGLWGYNEQFF
TGCGCCAGCAGCCCGGGGTTATGGGGCTACAATGAGCAGTTCTTC
>TRBV7-9|-|17|TRBJ1-2|TRBD1
CASSNRPWTGGYYGYTF
TGTGCCAGCAGCAATCGACCGTGGACAGGGGGCTACTATGGCTACACCTTC
>TRBV28|many|12|TRBJ1-2|-
CALGQPDYGYTF
TGTGCCCTTGGACAGCCTGACTATGGCTACACCTTC
>TRBV6-1|-|15|TRBJ2-5|TRBD1
CASTWGFDRVETQYF
TGTGCCAGCACGTGGGGGTTTGACAGGGTCGAGACCCAGTACTTC
>TRBV12-3/TRBV12-4|few|15|TRBJ2-1|TRBD2
CASSFSGGVYNEQFF
TGTGCCAGCAGTTTTAGCGGGGGGGTCTACAATGAGCAGTTCTTC
>TRBV6-1|-|13|TRBJ2-7|-
CASSRGGQSEQYF
TGTGCCAGCAGCCGAGGGGGGCAGAGCGAGCAGTACTTC
>TRBV28|-|13|TRBJ2-7|-
CASSLWRSGEQYF
TGTGCCAGCAGTTTATGGCGGAGTGGCGAGCAGTACTTC
>TRBV7-8|few|13|TRBJ2-5|TRBD1
CASSWTGKETQYF
TGTGCCAGCAGCTGGACAGGGAAAGAGACCCAGTACTTC
>TRBV18|-|15|TRBJ2-7|TRBD1
CASSLPGQGPYEQYF
TGTGCCAGCTCACTCCCGGGACAGGGCCCCTACGAGCAGTACTTC
>TRBV4-2|-|17|TRBJ2-2|-
CASSQAPTGTVTGELFF
TGTGCCAGCAGCCAAGCCCCAACCGGGACGGTGACCGGGGAGCTGTTTTTT
>TRBV18|-|15|TRBJ2-2|TRBD2
CASSPPSRASGELFF
TGTGCCAGCTCACCACCCAGCAGGGCAAGCGGGGAGTTGTTTTTT
>TRBV24-1|many|15|TRBJ2-6|TRBD1
CATSDHRRGPNVLTF
TGTGCCACCAGTGACCATCGCAGGGGGCCCAACGTCCTGACTTTC
>TRBV28|few|15|TRBJ2-1|-
CASSQPGASYNEQFF
TGTGCCAGCAGTCAACCGGGAGCCTCCTACAATGAGCAGTTCTTC
>TRBV13|-|17|TRBJ2-7|-
CASSLSRDWASSYEQYF
TGTGCCAGCAGCTTATCCAGGGATTGGGCCAGCTCCTACGAGCAGTACTTC
>TRBV6-5|few|15|TRBJ1-1|-
CASSYWGWGNTEAFF
TGTGCCAGCAGTTATTGGGGGTGGGGGAACACTGAAGCTTTCTTT